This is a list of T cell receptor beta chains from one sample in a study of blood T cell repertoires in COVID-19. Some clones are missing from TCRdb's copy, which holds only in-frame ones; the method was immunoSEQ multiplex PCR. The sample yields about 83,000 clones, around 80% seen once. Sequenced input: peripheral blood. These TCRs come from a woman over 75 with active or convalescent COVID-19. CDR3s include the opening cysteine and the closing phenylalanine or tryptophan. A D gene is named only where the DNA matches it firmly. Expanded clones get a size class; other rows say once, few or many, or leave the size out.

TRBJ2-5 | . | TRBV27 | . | TGTGCCAGCAGCCGGTGGGGGGTGGGAGAGACCCAGTACTTC | CASSRWGVGETQYF
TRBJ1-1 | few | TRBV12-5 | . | TGTGCTAGTGCCGACAGGAACACTGAAGCTTTCTTT | CASADRNTEAFF
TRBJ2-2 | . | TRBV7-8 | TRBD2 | TGTGCCAGCAGCTTAGGGGTAGCGGGGCACACCGGGGAGCTGTTTTTT | CASSLGVAGHTGELFF
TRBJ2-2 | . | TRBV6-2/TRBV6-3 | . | TGTGCCAGCAGCTCTCCGGGACATATTTCCGGGGAGCTGTTTTTT | CASSSPGHISGELFF
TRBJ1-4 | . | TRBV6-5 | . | TGTGCCAGCAGTTACTCAGGACAGACTAATGAAAAACTGTTTTTT | CASSYSGQTNEKLFF
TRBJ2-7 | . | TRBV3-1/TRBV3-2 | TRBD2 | TGTGCCAGCAGCTTAAGCCCTCGGGGGGGAGGCGAGCAGTACTTC | CASSLSPRGGGEQYF
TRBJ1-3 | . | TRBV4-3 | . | TGCGCCAGCAGCCAAGATTTAGGCAGGGGTTTTGACACCATATATTTT | CASSQDLGRGFDTIYF
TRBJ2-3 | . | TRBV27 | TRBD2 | TGTGCCAGCAGCCCCCCAGGGAGGGCAGATACGCAGTATTTT | CASSPPGRADTQYF
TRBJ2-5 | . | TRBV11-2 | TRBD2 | TGTGCCAGCAGCTTAGTGGGAGCGGGGGAGACCCAGTACTTC | CASSLVGAGETQYF
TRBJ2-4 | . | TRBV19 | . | TGTGCCAGTAGTACCTCGTGGGGGGAAAACATTCAGTACTTC | CASSTSWGENIQYF
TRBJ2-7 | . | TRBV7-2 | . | TGTGCCAGCAGCTCCACCGGGAGTGCCCCTTCCGAGCAGTACTTC | CASSSTGSAPSEQYF
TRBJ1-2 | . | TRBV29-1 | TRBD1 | TGCAGCGCTGGACAGGGGGCGCTCGGCTACACCTTC | CSAGQGALGYTF
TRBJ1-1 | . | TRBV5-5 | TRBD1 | TGTGCCAGCAGCACAGGACAGGGGGCTAAAACTGAAGCTTTCTTT | CASSTGQGAKTEAFF
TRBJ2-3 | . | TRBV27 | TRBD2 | TGTGCCAGCAGTGATCAGCGGGACCTCACAGATACGCAGTATTTT | CASSDQRDLTDTQYF
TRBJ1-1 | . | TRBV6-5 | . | TGTGCCAGCAGTTACCGGGGTTTGAACACTGAAGCTTTCTTT | CASSYRGLNTEAFF
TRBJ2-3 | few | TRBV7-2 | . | TGTGCCAGCAGCCCGAGTCGTGGTAATACGCAGTATTTT | CASSPSRGNTQYF
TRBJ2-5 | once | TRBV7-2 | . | TGTGCCAGCAGCCTCGATCGAGGAGAAGAGACCCAGTACTTC | CASSLDRGEETQYF
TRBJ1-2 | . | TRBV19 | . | TGTGCCAGTAGTTTGGGCAACAACTATGGCTACACCTTC | CASSLGNNYGYTF
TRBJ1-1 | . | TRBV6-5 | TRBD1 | TGTGCCAGCAGTCCTGAGACAGGGATGAACACTGAAGCTTTCTTT | CASSPETGMNTEAFF
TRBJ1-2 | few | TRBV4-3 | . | TGCGCCAGCAGCCAAGATCAGGGGTCGGGTAATGGCTACACCTTC | CASSQDQGSGNGYTF
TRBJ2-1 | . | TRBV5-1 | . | TGCGCCAGCAGCAAGAACGACTGGAACGTTGGTGAGCAGTTCTTC | CASSKNDWNVGEQFF
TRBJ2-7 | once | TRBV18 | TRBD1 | TGTGCCAGCTCACTCACGTCCGGGACAGGACCCGAGCAGTACTTC | CASSLTSGTGPEQYF
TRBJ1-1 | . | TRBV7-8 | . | TGTGCCAGCAGCTTCCGGATACAGGGTAACACTGAAGCTTTCTTT | CASSFRIQGNTEAFF
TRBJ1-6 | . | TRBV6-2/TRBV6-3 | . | TGTGCCAGCAGTTACTCGGGCTCGAAACCCCTCCACTTT | CASSYSGSKPLHF
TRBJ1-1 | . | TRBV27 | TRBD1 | TGTGCCAGCAGTGACGACAGGGTCCGGTTGAACACTGAAGCTTTCTTT | CASSDDRVRLNTEAFF
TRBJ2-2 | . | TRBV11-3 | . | TGTGCCAGCAGCTTAGAACGGGGTCCCACCGGGGAGCTGTTTTTT | CASSLERGPTGELFF
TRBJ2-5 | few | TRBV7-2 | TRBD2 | TGTGCCAGCAGCTTCGGACTAGCGGGGGAGCAAGAGACCCAGTACTTC | CASSFGLAGEQETQYF
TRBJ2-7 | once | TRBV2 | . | TGTGCCAGCAGTGAGGCAGGGAGGGAGCAGTACTTC | CASSEAGREQYF
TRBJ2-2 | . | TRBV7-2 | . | TGTGCCAGCAGCCCTGGGGGGTGGGACACCGGGGAGCTGTTTTTT | CASSPGGWDTGELFF
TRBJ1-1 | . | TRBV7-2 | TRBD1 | TGTGCCAGCAGGCCCGGGACAGAGAACACTGAAGCTTTCTTT | CASRPGTENTEAFF
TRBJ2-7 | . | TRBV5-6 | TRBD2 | TGTGCCAGCAGCTTGGCGGGCGGGGGTTCCGAGCAGTACTTC | CASSLAGGGSEQYF
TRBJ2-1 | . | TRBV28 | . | TGTGCCAGTTCGTGGGGGGGCCTCAGCTCCTACAATGAGCAGTTCTTC | CASSWGGLSSYNEQFF
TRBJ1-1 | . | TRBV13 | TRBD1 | TGTGCCAGCAGCCATGACAGGGGCCCCCCCGAAGCTTTCTTT | CASSHDRGPPEAFF
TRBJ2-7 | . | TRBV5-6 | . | TGTGCCAGCAGCCTATATGGGCCCGGAGGCTACGAGCAGTACTTC | CASSLYGPGGYEQYF
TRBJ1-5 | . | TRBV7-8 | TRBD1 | TGTGCCAGCAGCTCAACAGGGGGTAGCAATCAGCCCCAGCATTTT | CASSSTGGSNQPQHF
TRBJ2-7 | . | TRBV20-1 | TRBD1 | TGCAGTGCCCGACAGGGCTACGAGCAGTACTTC | CSARQGYEQYF
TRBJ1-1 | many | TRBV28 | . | TGTGCCAGCAGTTACCAGGGGTTGGGCACTGAAGCTTTCTTT | CASSYQGLGTEAFF
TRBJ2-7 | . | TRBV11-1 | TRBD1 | TGTGCCAGCAGCTCACAGTTTGGGACAGCTTACGAGCAGTACTTC | CASSSQFGTAYEQYF
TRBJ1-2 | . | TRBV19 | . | TGTGCCAGTAGTATCGTCGCTCCTCAGTACGGCTACACCTTC | CASSIVAPQYGYTF
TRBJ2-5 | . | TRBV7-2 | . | TGTGCCAGCAGTCAAGGGGTGGAAGAGACCCAGTACTTC | CASSQGVEETQYF
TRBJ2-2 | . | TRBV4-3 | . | TGCGCCAGCAGCCAAGAAGGAGGTCCCGGGGAGCTGTTTTTT | CASSQEGGPGELFF
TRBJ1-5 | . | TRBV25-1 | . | TGTGCCAGCAGTGAATCGGGGGAGCCCCAGCATTTT | CASSESGEPQHF
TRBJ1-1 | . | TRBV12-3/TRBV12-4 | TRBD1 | TGTGCCAGCAGTGACAGGGGCACTGAAGCTTTCTTT | CASSDRGTEAFF
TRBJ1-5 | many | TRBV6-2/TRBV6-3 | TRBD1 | TGTGCCAGCAGCGAGGGACAGGGAGGATATCAGCCCCAGCATTTT | CASSEGQGGYQPQHF
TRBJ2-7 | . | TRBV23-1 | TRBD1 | TGCGCCAGCAGTCAACTGACAGGGGGCAAATGCTACGAGCAGTACTTC | CASSQLTGGKCYEQYF
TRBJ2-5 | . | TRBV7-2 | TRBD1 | TGTGCCAGCAGCTTGACGGACAGGGGTCAGACCCAGTACTTC | CASSLTDRGQTQYF
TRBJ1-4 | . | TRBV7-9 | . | TGTGCCAGCAGCTCGTCAGGCAGTAGTGAAAAACTGTTTTTT | CASSSSGSSEKLFF
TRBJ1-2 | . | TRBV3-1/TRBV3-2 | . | TGTGCCAGCAGCTCGGGGGAGAGGGGCTACACCTTC | CASSSGERGYTF
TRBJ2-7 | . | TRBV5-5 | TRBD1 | TGTGCCAGCAGCTTGGTTGGGACAGGGGAATACGAGCAGTACTTC | CASSLVGTGEYEQYF
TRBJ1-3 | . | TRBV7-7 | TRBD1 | TGTGCTAGCAGCCGAAGTACAGGGGCTGGAAACACCATATATTTT | CASSRSTGAGNTIYF
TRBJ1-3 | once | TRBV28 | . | TGTGCCAGCAGTTTTACTGACATTCGCTCTGGAAACACCATATATTTT | CASSFTDIRSGNTIYF
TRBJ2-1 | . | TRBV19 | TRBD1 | TGTGCCAGTAGACCGCAGACCGGGACAGTATACAATGAGCAGTTCTTC | CASRPQTGTVYNEQFF
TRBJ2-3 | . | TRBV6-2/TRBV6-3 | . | TGTGCCAGCAGTTACAATCGGGGTATATGGACAGATACGCAGTATTTT | CASSYNRGIWTDTQYF
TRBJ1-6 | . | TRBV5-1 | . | TGCGCCAGCAGCGGCGGGAGCTCCTATAATTCACCCCTCCACTTT | CASSGGSSYNSPLHF
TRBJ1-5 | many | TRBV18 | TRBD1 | TGTGCCAGCTCACGCTCGGGACAGAGCAATCAGCCCCAGCATTTT | CASSRSGQSNQPQHF
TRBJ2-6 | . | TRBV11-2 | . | TGTGCCAGCAGCTTACAACTCTCTGGGGCCAACGTCCTGACTTTC | CASSLQLSGANVLTF
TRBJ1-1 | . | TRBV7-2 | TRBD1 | TGTGCCAGCAGCCGGGACAGCGAGAACACTGAAGCTTTCTTT | CASSRDSENTEAFF
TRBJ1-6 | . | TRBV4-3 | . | TGCGCCAGCAGCCAAGAAAGAGAGGGATCACCCCTCCACTTT | CASSQEREGSPLHF
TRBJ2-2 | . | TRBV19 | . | TGTGCCACCGCGACCGGACTGGAAACCGGGGAGCTGTTTTTT | CATATGLETGELFF
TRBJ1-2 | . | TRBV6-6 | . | TGTGCCAGCAGTCAGACAGGACTCCCCTATGGCTACACCTTC | CASSQTGLPYGYTF